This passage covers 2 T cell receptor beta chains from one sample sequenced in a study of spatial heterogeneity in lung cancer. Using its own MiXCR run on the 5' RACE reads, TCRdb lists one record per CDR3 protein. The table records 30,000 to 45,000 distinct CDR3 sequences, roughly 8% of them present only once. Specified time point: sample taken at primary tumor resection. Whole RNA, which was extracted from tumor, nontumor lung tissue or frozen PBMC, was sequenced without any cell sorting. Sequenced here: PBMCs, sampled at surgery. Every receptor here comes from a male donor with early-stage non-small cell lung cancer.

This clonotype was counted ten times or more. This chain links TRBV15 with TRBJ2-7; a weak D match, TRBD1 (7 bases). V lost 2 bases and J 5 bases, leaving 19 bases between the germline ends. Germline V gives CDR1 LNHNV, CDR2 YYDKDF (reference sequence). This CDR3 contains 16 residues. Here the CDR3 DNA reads TGTGCCACCAGCAGAACCAGGGGGGTTGTAGCGGACGAGCAGTACGTC. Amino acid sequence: CATSRTRGVVADEQYV.

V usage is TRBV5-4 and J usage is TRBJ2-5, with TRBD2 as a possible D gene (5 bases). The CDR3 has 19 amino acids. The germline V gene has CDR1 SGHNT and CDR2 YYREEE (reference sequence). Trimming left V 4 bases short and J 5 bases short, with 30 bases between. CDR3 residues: CASSARVRSSGVYPETQYF. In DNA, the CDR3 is TGTGCCAGCAGCGCCCGAGTTAGGTCGAGCGGAGTCTACCCGGAGACCCAGTACTTC.